This T cell receptor beta chain comes out of a study of blood T cell repertoires in COVID-19. Study background: Two consecutive negative NP/OP PCR tests, clearance, or resolved symptoms defined Cohort 3 recovery. Nucleic acid was either cDNA or gDNA, and it came from T cells, B-cell-depleted T cells, or PBMCs.

Trimming took 4 bases from V and 2 from J, leaving 6 bases between them. Looked up from germline, CDR1 is DFQATT and CDR2 is SNEGSKA (reference sequence). The CDR3 runs 11 residues. This clone came up a few times. How the authors handled the data: Estimated nucleated cell counts came from reference gene primer amplification. TCRdb's copy holds only in-frame clones and misses some; the assay was immunoSEQ multiplex PCR. V and J calls and clone size follow that table, whereas D and trimming were derived from the DNA. Found here are roughly 210,000 clones, roughly 91% of them singletons; the top ten hold roughly 7.2%. Donors were grouped by their self-reported clinical history.

The receptor comes from a man aged 30 to 45 in a cohort exposed to, infected with or recovered from COVID-19 (not recorded which). The chain links TRBV20-1 to TRBJ2-7, with D perhaps TRBD1 (5 bases). The sample comprised PBMCs or T cells enriched from blood (not recorded which). The CDR3 region is CSAKQAYEQYF. CDR3 DNA: TGCAGTGCTAAACAGGCCTACGAGCAGTACTTC.